A selection of T cell receptor beta chains follows, all from one sample in a study of blood T cell repertoires in COVID-19. Method: immunoSEQ multiplex PCR; TCRdb's copy keeps in-frame clones and lacks some. The sample consists of under 20,000 clones, about 81% of them appearing once. Input material: peripheral blood. These receptors all come from a man between 60 and 70 years old with acute or convalescent COVID-19. CDR3s include the opening cysteine and the closing phenylalanine or tryptophan. D genes are given only for firm matches. Size values are once, few and many counts, or a class for expanded clones, and some rows have none.

clone_size	v_call	j_call	d_call	cdr3_nt	cdr3_aa
-	TRBV6-5	TRBJ2-5	TRBD2	TGTGCCAGCAGTTACGCGGGGGGCCCGGAGACCCAGTACTTC	CASSYAGGPETQYF
-	TRBV5-5	TRBJ1-5	TRBD1	TGTGCCAGCAGCTGGGGGACAGGGGATCAGCCCCAGCATTTT	CASSWGTGDQPQHF
-	TRBV30	TRBJ1-5	-	TGTGCCTGGAGTCCCTATGAGTATCAGCCCCAGCATTTT	CAWSPYEYQPQHF
-	TRBV18	TRBJ1-3	-	TGTGCCAGCTCACCACGGGGGGATTCTGGAAACACCATATATTTT	CASSPRGDSGNTIYF
-	TRBV6-5	TRBJ2-1	TRBD2	TGTGCCACCGCTAGGACTAGCGGTTACAATGAGCAGTTCTTC	CATARTSGYNEQFF
-	TRBV7-6	TRBJ2-3	-	TGTGCCAGCAGCTTAAAAACCCGGGTCACAGATACGCAGTATTTT	CASSLKTRVTDTQYF
few	TRBV19	TRBJ1-1	TRBD1	TGTGCCAGTACCGCCCCGGGACAGGGGAACACTGAAGCTTTCTTT	CASTAPGQGNTEAFF
-	TRBV6-5	TRBJ1-1	-	TGTGCCAGCGTGGCAGGGAACATGAACACTGAAGCTTTCTTT	CASVAGNMNTEAFF
few	TRBV30	TRBJ2-3	TRBD2	TGTGCCTGGACAGCGGGGGGCACAGATACGCAGTATTTT	CAWTAGGTDTQYF
-	TRBV9	TRBJ2-3	-	TGTGCCAGCAGCCAGGGAATGAGCACAGATACGCAGTATTTT	CASSQGMSTDTQYF
-	TRBV25-1	TRBJ2-7	TRBD1	TGTGCCAGCAGTGTCCTAGGGACAGGGTGGGTGGAGCAGTACTTC	CASSVLGTGWVEQYF
-	TRBV7-9	TRBJ2-1	TRBD2	TGTGCCAGCAGCTCAAGCGGGGGGAGCTCCTACAATGAGCAGTTCTTC	CASSSSGGSSYNEQFF
-	TRBV28	TRBJ1-5	-	TGTGCCAGCAGGGCCCCGGGTCTATTACAGCATTTT	CASRAPGLLQHF
-	TRBV5-1	TRBJ1-3	-	TGCGCCAGCAAGCGCACCCCAGGGGACACGGGAAACACCATATATTTT	CASKRTPGDTGNTIYF
-	TRBV27	TRBJ1-3	-	TGTGCCAGCAGTTATAACTCTGGAAACACCATATATTTT	CASSYNSGNTIYF
-	TRBV6-4	TRBJ2-1	TRBD2	TGTGCCAGCAGTAAAGCGGGGCACCCCTACAATGAGCAGTTCTTC	CASSKAGHPYNEQFF
medium-sized	TRBV5-5	TRBJ1-2	TRBD1	TGTGCCAGCAGCTTGGGTTGGACAGGGGGGAACTATGGCTACACCTTC	CASSLGWTGGNYGYTF
few	TRBV2	TRBJ1-5	-	TGTGCCAGCAGTTACAATGACAGATCCAATCAGCCCCAGCATTTT	CASSYNDRSNQPQHF